A selection of T cell receptor beta chains follows, all from one sample in a study of shared clonotypes between healthy human individuals. Produced via immunoSEQ multiplex PCR; TCRdb's table is partial and in-frame only. Among 2 million to 2.5 million clones listed, more than 85% were seen once. Sequencing input: naive CD4+ T cells from PBMCs. The receptors here all came from a man between 18 and 29 years old in good health. Some clones in this sample may be carry-over from other donors' samples. Both conserved end residues are part of each CDR3. Clone size is shown for a subset of rows, as once, few, many or a class of expanded clone.

once | TRBJ1-1 | TRBV28 | 16 | CASSLSGTGGDTEAFF
few | TRBJ1-5 | TRBV30 | 13 | CAWSVTVGQPQHF
NA | TRBJ1-2 | TRBV5-4 | 14 | CASSLKGANYGYTF
NA | TRBJ2-1 | TRBV5-5 | 15 | CASAMAGQSYNEQFF
NA | TRBJ1-5 | TRBV2 | 13 | CASSFLPNQPQHF
NA | TRBJ1-2 | TRBV11-2 | 13 | CASSLRENYGYTF
NA | TRBJ1-6 | TRBV25-1 | 15 | CASSSDRLYNSPLHF
once | TRBJ2-1 | TRBV5-1 | 16 | CASSLYEGAFYNEQFF
NA | TRBJ1-2 | TRBV13 | 14 | CASTVDRATAGYTF
NA | TRBJ1-5 | TRBV7-9 | 16 | CASSILGQGANGAQHF
NA | TRBJ2-6 | TRBV4-3 | 19 | CASSQDAAGGVPGANVLTF
NA | TRBJ2-1 | TRBV2 | 13 | CASKTSVYNEQFF
NA | TRBJ2-7 | TRBV7-9 | 17 | CASSYLQAGGLNREQYF
few | TRBJ1-4 | TRBV2 | 14 | CASNQLTTNEKLFF
NA | TRBJ1-2 | TRBV7-9 | 15 | CASSLALTEVYGYTF
NA | TRBJ1-1 | TRBV7-9 | 12 | CASSPRTAEAFF
NA | TRBJ2-5 | TRBV2 | 14 | CASIDTSGWETQYF
NA | TRBJ1-1 | TRBV30 | 10 | CACYFTEAFF
NA | TRBJ2-2 | TRBV5-5 | 15 | CASSLFLVPTGELFF
NA | TRBJ2-5 | TRBV7-9 | 15 | CASSFLGGYQETQYF
NA | TRBJ1-5 | TRBV2 | 12 | CASSAGNQPQHF
NA | TRBJ1-1 | TRBV6-1 | 14 | CASSRTARTVEAFF
NA | TRBJ2-1 | TRBV5-1 | 15 | CASSSGTPGGNEQFF
once | TRBJ2-5 | TRBV7-3 | 15 | CASSLGQGIQETQYF
once | TRBJ2-3 | TRBV5-1 | 15 | CASRRGAEVPDTQYF
NA | TRBJ2-7 | TRBV15 | 15 | CATSPLAGALGEQYF
NA | TRBJ1-2 | TRBV5-4 | 15 | CASSAQTGGGYGYTF
NA | TRBJ1-5 | TRBV7-8 | 15 | CASSLVGNSNQPQHF
NA | TRBJ2-5 | TRBV4-2 | 15 | CASSPGTPGLQTQYF
NA | TRBJ2-5 | TRBV4-1 | 16 | CASSQEAVRGLETQYF
NA | TRBJ1-4 | TRBV15 | 15 | CATSPNRGVNEKLFF
NA | TRBJ2-7 | TRBV29-1 | 13 | CSVGGRQAYEQYF
NA | TRBJ2-1 | TRBV5-1 | 15 | CASSLDSLTVGEQFF
NA | TRBJ2-7 | TRBV6-1 | 13 | CASRRSAGAEQYF
NA | TRBJ2-7 | TRBV28 | 16 | CASSPRGSPGAHEQYF
NA | TRBJ2-7 | TRBV28 | 11 | CASSTGYQQYF
NA | TRBJ1-2 | TRBV5-8 | 13 | CASRRSANYGYTF
NA | TRBJ2-3 | TRBV11-3 | 19 | CASSLGTSGRASDTDTQYF
once | TRBJ1-2 | TRBV19 | 13 | CASSIRGLEGYTF
NA | TRBJ2-2 | TRBV4-3 | 14 | CASSQTGRTGELFF
once | TRBJ2-7 | TRBV4-2 | 22 | CASSRAPSKFQASGGPSYEQYF
NA | TRBJ1-3 | TRBV18 | 20 | CASSPLQLRSGGERGNTIYF
NA | TRBJ2-7 | TRBV9 | 12 | CASSGASGEQYF